Listed below are T cell receptor beta chains from one sample, sequenced in a study of blood T cell repertoires in COVID-19. Using immunoSEQ multiplex PCR, the repertoire was profiled, and TCRdb retains in-frame clones only, with some absent. The data show roughly 100,000 clones, 87% seen once. Sequencing was performed on peripheral blood. These receptors were taken from a human donor in a cohort sampled during active COVID-19. Both conserved end residues are part of each CDR3. The order of the fields is V gene, clone size, D gene, J gene, CDR3 DNA, CDR3 protein. A D gene is named only where the DNA matches it firmly. Expanded clones are given a class, and other clones once, few, many or no size at all.

TRBV7-2,few,TRBD2,TRBJ2-3,TGTGCCAGCAGCTTATACCTAGCGGGGGGGAGCACAGATACGCAGTATTTT,CASSLYLAGGSTDTQYF
TRBV27,NA,NA,TRBJ2-5,TGTGCCAGCAGTTTATCCCCCAAGGGGGTGGGCCTCTTGGGAGAGACCCAGTACTTC,CASSLSPKGVGLLGETQYF
TRBV28,NA,TRBD2,TRBJ2-3,TGTGCCAGCAGCCTCACTAGCGGGAGGCCCCGAGATACGCAGTATTTT,CASSLTSGRPRDTQYF
TRBV5-1,NA,TRBD1,TRBJ1-2,TGCGCCAGCAGCACCGGGACAGGGTATGGCTATGGCTACACCTTC,CASSTGTGYGYGYTF
TRBV5-1,NA,TRBD1,TRBJ2-2,TGCGCCAGCAGACTCGCCCAGGGGGTTGGCGGGGAGCTGTTTTTT,CASRLAQGVGGELFF
TRBV4-2,NA,TRBD2,TRBJ2-2,TGTGCCAGCAGCCAAGATAGCGGGAGTTCATCCTCCGGGGAGCTGTTTTTT,CASSQDSGSSSSGELFF
TRBV25-1,NA,TRBD1,TRBJ2-5,TGTGCCAGCAGTGGACAGGGAGTTGAGACCCAGTACTTC,CASSGQGVETQYF
TRBV3-1/TRBV3-2,NA,NA,TRBJ1-1,TGTGCCAGCAGCCTAAACGGGGGAAAAACTGAAGCTTTCTTT,CASSLNGGKTEAFF
TRBV27,NA,NA,TRBJ1-6,TGTGCCAGAAGCAGTTTACGGAGCTCCTATAATTCACCCCTCCACTTT,CARSSLRSSYNSPLHF
TRBV7-8,NA,NA,TRBJ2-5,TGTGCCAGCAGCTTAGTACCGTCGGCCAGGGTGTCCCAAGAGACCCAGTACTTC,CASSLVPSARVSQETQYF
TRBV7-8,once,TRBD2,TRBJ2-7,TGTGCCAGCAGCCTCACGCAGACGGGGGGGGCCTTCGAGCAGTACTTC,CASSLTQTGGAFEQYF
TRBV28,NA,TRBD1,TRBJ1-1,TGTGCCAGCAGTGTTATGACAGGGGGCGACGGTGAAGCTTTCTTT,CASSVMTGGDGEAFF
TRBV5-1,NA,NA,TRBJ2-5,TGCGCCAGCAGTTTCTTGTCGACTCAAGAGACCCAGTACTTC,CASSFLSTQETQYF
TRBV27,NA,NA,TRBJ1-5,TGTGCCAGATCTCCTAAACCTTCGATCTTTAGCAATCAGCCCCAGCATTTT,CARSPKPSIFSNQPQHF
TRBV28,NA,TRBD2,TRBJ2-7,TGTGCCAGCAGACGAGCGGGAGTTAGCTCCTACGAGCAGTACTTC,CASRRAGVSSYEQYF
TRBV28,NA,NA,TRBJ1-2,TGTGCCAGCAGTCCACCGGGGGTGGGTGGCTACACCTTC,CASSPPGVGGYTF
TRBV29-1,NA,TRBD1,TRBJ1-3,TGCAGCGTCGCGACAGGGGAAATGGGCTCTGGAAACACCATATATTTT,CSVATGEMGSGNTIYF
TRBV19,NA,TRBD1,TRBJ1-1,TGTGCCAGTAGTAGGGACAGGGGGACCGACACTGAAGCTTTCTTT,CASSRDRGTDTEAFF
TRBV7-2,NA,TRBD2,TRBJ2-7,TGTGCCAGCAGCTTAGGGAGCGGGAGCTACGAGCAGTACTTC,CASSLGSGSYEQYF
TRBV5-4,NA,TRBD1,TRBJ2-7,TGTGCCAGCAGCACCAACAGGGGGTCAGGCGAGCAGTACTTC,CASSTNRGSGEQYF
TRBV18,NA,TRBD1,TRBJ2-6,TGTGCCAGCTCACTGAACCGGGACAGGGGATCTGGGGCCAACGTCCTGACTTTC,CASSLNRDRGSGANVLTF
TRBV24-1,NA,NA,TRBJ2-1,TGTGCCACCAGTGATCAAGGAGAGAACCTTACCGGGGAGCAGTTCTTC,CATSDQGENLTGEQFF
TRBV9,NA,TRBD2,TRBJ2-1,TGTGCCAGCAGCGTAGCTGTCCCGGGAGGGCCCGTCCATGAGCAGTTCTTC,CASSVAVPGGPVHEQFF
TRBV15,NA,TRBD1,TRBJ2-7,TGTGCCACCAGCAGCCGGACAGGAAGCTCCTACGAGCAGTACTTC,CATSSRTGSSYEQYF
TRBV4-2,NA,TRBD2,TRBJ2-3,TGTGCCAGCAGCCAAGATGGGGGACTACCGACTAGCACAGATACGCAGTATTTT,CASSQDGGLPTSTDTQYF
TRBV28,NA,TRBD1,TRBJ2-3,TGTGCCAGCAGTTTTCCGCGACAGGGGGCCGAGACGGATACGCAGTATTTT,CASSFPRQGAETDTQYF